This TCR beta chain was recovered during a study of cytomegalovirus exposure and HLA in healthy donors. Findings and caveats of the study: Specificity of a few CMV-associated chains for CMV antigens was verified in vitro. It was approximately 150 TCR beta chains that were listed as cytomegalovirus-associated.

Primers for the PCR totalled 60 Vbeta and 13 Jbeta. Sequencing was performed with immunoSEQ multiplex PCR; in TCRdb, only in-frame clones are kept and a portion is missing. The sample holds some 100,000 clones, roughly 84% seen once. This clone was seen only a few times. Its antigen remains unknown. After removal of 8 bases from V and 1 base from J, the junction contained 3 bases not matched to a gene. This CDR3 region has 14 residues. The V gene's germline CDR1 is MRHNA and CDR2 SNTAGT. Material: PBMCs. This sequence originates from a woman aged 18 to 35 in good health and CMV-seronegative. V gene TRBV6-4 combines with J gene TRBJ2-3; 10 bases align to TRBD2. The CDR3 loop is CASALAGGTDTQYF. The CDR3 bases are TGTGCCAGCGCGCTAGCGGGGGGCACAGATACGCAGTATTTT.